This T cell receptor (beta chain) was identified in a study of T-cell reconstitution after alpha-beta-depleted transplantation in children. In germline, CDR1 is SGHDT, CDR2 YYEEEE. The CDR3 runs to 14 residues. With V trimmed by 5 bases and J by 7 bases, 9 bases remained unmatched. Unique molecular identifiers were incorporated into the prepared TCRbeta library. TCRdb passed the PCR reads through MiXCR, listing each CDR3 protein once. The sample carries around 300,000 distinct CDR3 sequences, approximately 23% recorded once. The sequence derives from a male patient younger than 18 who had a stem cell transplant for acute lymphoblastic leukemia, so the T cells may come from the graft donor. Specimen: PBMCs, mostly from graft donor cells, collected 180 days after TCRalphabeta/CD19-depleted stem cell transplant. This sequence joins TRBV5-6 and TRBJ1-5; 7 bases fit TRBD1. CDR3 sequence: CASSSTGASQPQHF. The CDR3 DNA is TGTGCCAGCAGTTCCACAGGGGCCAGCCAGCCCCAGCATTTT.